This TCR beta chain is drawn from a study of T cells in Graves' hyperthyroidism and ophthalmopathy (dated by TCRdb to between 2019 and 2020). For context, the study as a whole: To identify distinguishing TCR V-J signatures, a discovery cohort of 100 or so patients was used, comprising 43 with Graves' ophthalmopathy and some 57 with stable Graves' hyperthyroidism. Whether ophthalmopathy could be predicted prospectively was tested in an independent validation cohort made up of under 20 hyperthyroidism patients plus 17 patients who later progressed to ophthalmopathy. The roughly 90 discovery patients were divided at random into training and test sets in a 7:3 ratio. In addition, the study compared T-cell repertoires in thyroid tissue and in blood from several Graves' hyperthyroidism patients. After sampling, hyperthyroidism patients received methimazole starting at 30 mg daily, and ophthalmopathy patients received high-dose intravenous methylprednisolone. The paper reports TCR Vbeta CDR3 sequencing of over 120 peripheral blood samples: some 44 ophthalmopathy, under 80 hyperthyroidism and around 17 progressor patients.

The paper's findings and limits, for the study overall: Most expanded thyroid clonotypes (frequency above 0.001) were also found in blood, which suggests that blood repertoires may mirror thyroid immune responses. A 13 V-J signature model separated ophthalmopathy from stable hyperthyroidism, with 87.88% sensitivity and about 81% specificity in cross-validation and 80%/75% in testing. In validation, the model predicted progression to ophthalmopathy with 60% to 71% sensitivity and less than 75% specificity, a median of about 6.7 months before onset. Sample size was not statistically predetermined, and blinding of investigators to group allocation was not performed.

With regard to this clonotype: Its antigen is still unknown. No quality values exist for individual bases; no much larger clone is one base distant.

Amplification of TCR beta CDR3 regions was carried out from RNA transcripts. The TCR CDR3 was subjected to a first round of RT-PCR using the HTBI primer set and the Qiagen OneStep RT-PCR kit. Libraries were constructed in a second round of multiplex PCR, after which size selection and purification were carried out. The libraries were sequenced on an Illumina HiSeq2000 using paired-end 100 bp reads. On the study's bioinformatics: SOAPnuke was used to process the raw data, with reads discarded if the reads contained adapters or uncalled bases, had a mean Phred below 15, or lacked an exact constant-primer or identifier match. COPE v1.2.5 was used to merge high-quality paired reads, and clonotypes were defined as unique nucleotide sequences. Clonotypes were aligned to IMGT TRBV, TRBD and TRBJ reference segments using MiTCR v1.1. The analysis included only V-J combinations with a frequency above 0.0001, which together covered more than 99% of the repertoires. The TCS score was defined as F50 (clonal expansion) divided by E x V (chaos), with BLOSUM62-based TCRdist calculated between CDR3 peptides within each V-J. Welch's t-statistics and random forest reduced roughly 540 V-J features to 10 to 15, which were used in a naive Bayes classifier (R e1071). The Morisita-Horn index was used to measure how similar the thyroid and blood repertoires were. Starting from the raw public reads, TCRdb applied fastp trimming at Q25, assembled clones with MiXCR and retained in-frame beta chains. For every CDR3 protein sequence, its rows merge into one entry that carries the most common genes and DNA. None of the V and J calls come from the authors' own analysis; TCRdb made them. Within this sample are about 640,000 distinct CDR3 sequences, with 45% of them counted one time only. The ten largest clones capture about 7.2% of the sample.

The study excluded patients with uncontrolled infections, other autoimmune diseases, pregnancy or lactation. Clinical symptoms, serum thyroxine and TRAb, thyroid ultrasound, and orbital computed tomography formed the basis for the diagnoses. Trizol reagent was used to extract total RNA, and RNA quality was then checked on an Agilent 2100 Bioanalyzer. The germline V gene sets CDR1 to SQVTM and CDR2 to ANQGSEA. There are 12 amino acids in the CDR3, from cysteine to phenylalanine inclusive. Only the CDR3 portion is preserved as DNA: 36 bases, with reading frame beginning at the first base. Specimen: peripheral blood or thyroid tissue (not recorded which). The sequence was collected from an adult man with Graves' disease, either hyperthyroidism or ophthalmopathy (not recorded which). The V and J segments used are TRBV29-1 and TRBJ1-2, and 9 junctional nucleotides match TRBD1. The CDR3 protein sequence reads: CSGRTGVYGYTF. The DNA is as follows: TGCAGTGGACGGACAGGGGTCTATGGCTACACCTTC.